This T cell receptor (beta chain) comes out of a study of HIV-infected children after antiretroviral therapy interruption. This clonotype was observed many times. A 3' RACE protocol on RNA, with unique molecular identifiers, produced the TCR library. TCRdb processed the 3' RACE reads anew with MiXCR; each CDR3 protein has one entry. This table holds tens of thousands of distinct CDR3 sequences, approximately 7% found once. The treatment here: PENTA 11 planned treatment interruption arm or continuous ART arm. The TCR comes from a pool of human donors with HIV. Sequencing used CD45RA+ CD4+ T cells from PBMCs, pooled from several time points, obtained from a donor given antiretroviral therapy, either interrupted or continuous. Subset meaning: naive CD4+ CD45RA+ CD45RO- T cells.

The CDR3 DNA sequence: TGCGCCAGCAGCCCTAGCGAACCAATTAATGAGCAGTTCTTC. Its protein product is CASSPSEPINEQFF. The rearrangement uses TRBV4-1 and TRBJ2-1; D may be TRBD2 (6 bases). This CDR3 is 14 amino acids long. Trimming pared 4 bases from V and 7 bases from J, leaving 14 bases between. In germline, CDR1 is MGHRA, CDR2 YSYEKL.